A selection of T cell receptor beta chains follows, all from one sample in a study of T-cell reconstitution after alpha-beta-depleted transplantation in children. TCRdb reanalysed the PCR reads using MiXCR and keeps one entry per CDR3 protein. Among some 200,000 distinct CDR3 sequences, 11% were seen once, and the ten largest hold approximately 28%. The specimen was PBMCs, collected before TCRalphabeta/CD19-depleted stem cell transplant. Receptors were obtained from a child in the first two years of life with acute myeloid leukemia, due to receive a stem cell transplant. The conserved cysteine and the conserved F or W are not part of the CDR3 here.

>TRBJ2-3|TRBV7-6
ASSPRATSSVADTQY
>TRBJ2-1|TRBV20-1
SASPGQALVNEQF
>TRBJ1-3|TRBV5-1
ASSGQGYGNTIY
>TRBJ2-2|TRBV5-1
ASSRSGTSLANTGELF
>TRBJ2-2|TRBV5-4
ASSSARHRNTGELF
>TRBJ2-1|TRBV7-2
ASSRRLAGRPNNEQF
>TRBJ2-3|TRBV6-5
ASSYEGPRVDTQY
>TRBJ1-1|TRBV11-2
ASSLHLNTEAF
>TRBJ2-5|TRBV12-3/TRBV12-4
ASSLSLWTGRETQY
>TRBJ1-5|TRBV5-1
ASSEQGASNQPQH
>TRBJ2-7|TRBV28
ASSPGAALSYEQY
>TRBJ2-1|TRBV6-5
ASSLNSGSGYNEQF
>TRBJ2-3|TRBV5-1
ASSLTSGGASTDTQY
>TRBJ1-6|TRBV6-5
ASSPPGSPLH
>TRBJ2-1|TRBV23-1
ASGVNEQF
>TRBJ2-1|TRBV5-4
ASSPQQGLEGDEQF
>TRBJ2-1|TRBV10-3
AISEQAEVYNEQF